The rows below give T cell receptor beta chains drawn from one sample of a study of cytomegalovirus exposure and HLA in healthy donors. This table comes from immunoSEQ multiplex PCR, and its TCRdb copy is limited to in-frame clones, with some not included. The sample holds roughly 140,000 clones, roughly 79% seen once. Sequences were obtained from PBMCs. Receptors were obtained from a woman in her 40s in good health and CMV-seropositive. CDR3s include the opening cysteine and the closing phenylalanine or tryptophan. The D gene is left open where the match is weak. The size field is filled for only some rows; it gives once, few, many or a size class.

V gene: TRBV15; clone size: -; D gene: -; J gene: TRBJ1-3; CDR3 DNA: TGTGCCACCAGCAGTGAACTACAGGGAGCTGGAAACACCATATATTTT; CDR3 protein: CATSSELQGAGNTIYF
V gene: TRBV6-5; clone size: -; D gene: TRBD1; J gene: TRBJ1-3; CDR3 DNA: TGTGCCAGCAGCTGGGACAGCTCTGGAAACACCATATATTTT; CDR3 protein: CASSWDSSGNTIYF
V gene: TRBV18; clone size: -; D gene: -; J gene: TRBJ1-2; CDR3 DNA: TGTGCCAGCTCACCCCCCTCAGAGGCTGGCTACACCTTC; CDR3 protein: CASSPPSEAGYTF
V gene: TRBV5-1; clone size: -; D gene: -; J gene: TRBJ1-2; CDR3 DNA: TGCGCCAGCAGCCTGGAGGCAGGGCGGAATGGCTACACCTTC; CDR3 protein: CASSLEAGRNGYTF
V gene: TRBV18; clone size: -; D gene: TRBD2; J gene: TRBJ2-3; CDR3 DNA: TGTGCCAGCTCACCTCCGACTAGCGGGGGCCCAGATACGCAGTATTTT; CDR3 protein: CASSPPTSGGPDTQYF
V gene: TRBV10-3; clone size: -; D gene: -; J gene: TRBJ1-1; CDR3 DNA: TGTGCCATCAGACAGGCGTTGAACACTGAAGCTTTCTTT; CDR3 protein: CAIRQALNTEAFF
V gene: TRBV6-6; clone size: once; D gene: TRBD2; J gene: TRBJ2-5; CDR3 DNA: TGTGCCAGCAGTTACGACGGGGGGTACGAGACCCAGTACTTC; CDR3 protein: CASSYDGGYETQYF
V gene: TRBV5-1; clone size: few; D gene: -; J gene: TRBJ2-2; CDR3 DNA: TGCGCCAGCAGCTTGTTCGGGTACACCGGGGAGCTGTTTTTT; CDR3 protein: CASSLFGYTGELFF
V gene: TRBV5-1; clone size: few; D gene: -; J gene: TRBJ2-7; CDR3 DNA: TGCGCCAGCAGCTTGGGACTCCCATCCCACGAGCAGTACTTC; CDR3 protein: CASSLGLPSHEQYF
V gene: TRBV4-1; clone size: -; D gene: TRBD2; J gene: TRBJ2-7; CDR3 DNA: TGCGCCAGCAGCCTCCGGACTAGCGGGGAGTACGAGCAGTACTTC; CDR3 protein: CASSLRTSGEYEQYF
V gene: TRBV19; clone size: few; D gene: TRBD2; J gene: TRBJ2-2; CDR3 DNA: TGTGCCAGTAGTATCCATAGCGGGGGGGCAAGCGGGGAGCTGTTTTTT; CDR3 protein: CASSIHSGGASGELFF
V gene: TRBV4-1; clone size: few; D gene: -; J gene: TRBJ1-5; CDR3 DNA: TGCGCCAGCAGCCAAGGTGGTCAGGTCAATCAGCCCCAGCATTTT; CDR3 protein: CASSQGGQVNQPQHF
V gene: TRBV21-1; clone size: -; D gene: -; J gene: TRBJ1-2; CDR3 DNA: TGTGCCAGCAGCGACCCACGCCTGGGGCAGCTTTGGGGCTACACCTTC; CDR3 protein: CASSDPRLGQLWGYTF
V gene: TRBV4-1; clone size: -; D gene: -; J gene: TRBJ1-3; CDR3 DNA: TGCGCCAGCAGCCAAGGAGTGGAGTACTCTGGAAACACCATATATTTT; CDR3 protein: CASSQGVEYSGNTIYF
V gene: TRBV10-3; clone size: -; D gene: TRBD1; J gene: TRBJ1-2; CDR3 DNA: TGTGCCATCAGTGAACAGGGGGAGGTTGGCTACACCTTC; CDR3 protein: CAISEQGEVGYTF
V gene: TRBV6-1; clone size: -; D gene: -; J gene: TRBJ1-3; CDR3 DNA: TGTGCCAGCGCTCCTTTTGGGGCCTCTGGAAACACCATATATTTT; CDR3 protein: CASAPFGASGNTIYF
V gene: TRBV5-4; clone size: -; D gene: TRBD2; J gene: TRBJ2-7; CDR3 DNA: TGTGCCAGCAGCTTGTTAGCTAGCGGGGGCTACGAGCAGTACTTC; CDR3 protein: CASSLLASGGYEQYF
V gene: TRBV4-2; clone size: few; D gene: TRBD2; J gene: TRBJ2-3; CDR3 DNA: TGTGCCAGCAGCGGAACCCTGGGGGCGGGGGGGCCGAGAGATACGCAGTATTTT; CDR3 protein: CASSGTLGAGGPRDTQYF
V gene: TRBV19; clone size: medium-sized; D gene: -; J gene: TRBJ2-7; CDR3 DNA: TGTGCCAGTAGTATGGAGGACGGTTATACCTACGAGCAGTACTTC; CDR3 protein: CASSMEDGYTYEQYF
V gene: TRBV7-9; clone size: -; D gene: -; J gene: TRBJ1-4; CDR3 DNA: TGTGCCAGCAGCAAGCAGGGGACGACTAATGAAAAACTGTTTTTT; CDR3 protein: CASSKQGTTNEKLFF
V gene: TRBV5-4; clone size: -; D gene: -; J gene: TRBJ1-2; CDR3 DNA: TGTGCCAGCAGCGCCGGGCCGGCCGTCAGGGAAGGCTACACCTTC; CDR3 protein: CASSAGPAVREGYTF
V gene: TRBV2; clone size: -; D gene: -; J gene: TRBJ2-3; CDR3 DNA: TGTGCCAGCAGTGGACAGATTACAGATACGCAGTATTTT; CDR3 protein: CASSGQITDTQYF
V gene: TRBV5-1; clone size: -; D gene: TRBD1; J gene: TRBJ1-5; CDR3 DNA: TGCGCCAGCAGCCTAGGACAGGGCGGTCAGCCCCAGCATTTT; CDR3 protein: CASSLGQGGQPQHF
V gene: TRBV7-6; clone size: -; D gene: -; J gene: TRBJ2-3; CDR3 DNA: TGTGCCAGCAGCTTAGCGGCGGCTAGCACAGATACGCAGTATTTT; CDR3 protein: CASSLAAASTDTQYF
V gene: TRBV28; clone size: -; D gene: TRBD1; J gene: TRBJ2-7; CDR3 DNA: TGTGCCAGCAGTTCCCCTGCCGGGACAGGGCGCGAGCAGTACTTC; CDR3 protein: CASSSPAGTGREQYF
V gene: TRBV5-1; clone size: -; D gene: TRBD1; J gene: TRBJ1-6; CDR3 DNA: TGCGCCAGCAGAGGACAGGGGGCGAATTCACCCCTCCACTTT; CDR3 protein: CASRGQGANSPLHF
V gene: TRBV7-6; clone size: -; D gene: -; J gene: TRBJ1-1; CDR3 DNA: TGTGCCAGCAGCTCGACAGGACATCCGAACACTGAAGCTTTCTTT; CDR3 protein: CASSSTGHPNTEAFF
V gene: TRBV10-2; clone size: once; D gene: -; J gene: TRBJ1-3; CDR3 DNA: TGCGCCAGCAGTGACCGGGACAAATCTGGAAACACCATATATTTT; CDR3 protein: CASSDRDKSGNTIYF
V gene: TRBV19; clone size: -; D gene: -; J gene: TRBJ1-3; CDR3 DNA: TGTGCCAGTAGTACCGGGACTACTGGAAACACCATATATTTT; CDR3 protein: CASSTGTTGNTIYF
V gene: TRBV4-1; clone size: -; D gene: -; J gene: TRBJ2-7; CDR3 DNA: TGCGCCAGCAGCCACTCGGGGGGAAGAGGGGGCTACGAGCAGTACTTC; CDR3 protein: CASSHSGGRGGYEQYF
V gene: TRBV4-2; clone size: -; D gene: -; J gene: TRBJ1-5; CDR3 DNA: TGTGCCAGCAGCCAAGGCGGGGGTCAGCCCCAGCATTTT; CDR3 protein: CASSQGGGQPQHF
V gene: TRBV5-1; clone size: -; D gene: TRBD2; J gene: TRBJ2-3; CDR3 DNA: TGCGCCAGCAGCTTAAGGGGCGGGGGGGCTTTTGCCGATACGCAGTATTTT; CDR3 protein: CASSLRGGGAFADTQYF
V gene: TRBV11-2; clone size: once; D gene: TRBD1; J gene: TRBJ2-7; CDR3 DNA: TGTGCCAGCAGCCCCCGACAGGGTAGTACGGCCTACGAGCAGTACTTC; CDR3 protein: CASSPRQGSTAYEQYF
V gene: TRBV6-6; clone size: few; D gene: TRBD1; J gene: TRBJ1-5; CDR3 DNA: TGTGCCAGCAGTAACGACAGGGCGCAGCCCCAGCATTTT; CDR3 protein: CASSNDRAQPQHF
V gene: TRBV9; clone size: -; D gene: TRBD1; J gene: TRBJ2-7; CDR3 DNA: TGTGCCAGCAGCCCGGGACAGGTGAGCTCCTACGAGCAGTACTTC; CDR3 protein: CASSPGQVSSYEQYF
V gene: TRBV10-2; clone size: -; D gene: TRBD1; J gene: TRBJ1-5; CDR3 DNA: TGCGCCAGCAGTGAGTCCGGACAGGGGAGTCAGCCCCAGCATTTT; CDR3 protein: CASSESGQGSQPQHF
V gene: TRBV28; clone size: once; D gene: -; J gene: TRBJ1-6; CDR3 DNA: TGTGCCAGCAGTTCCCCGGGCAGGGCCAATTCACCCCTCCACTTT; CDR3 protein: CASSSPGRANSPLHF
V gene: TRBV6-4; clone size: -; D gene: TRBD2; J gene: TRBJ2-5; CDR3 DNA: TGTGCCAGCAGTGCTAGCGGGGGGGCCGGAGAGACCCAGTACTTC; CDR3 protein: CASSASGGAGETQYF
V gene: TRBV7-2; clone size: once; D gene: TRBD2; J gene: TRBJ2-1; CDR3 DNA: TGTGCCAGCAGCCCCGGGTTGGTAGCGGGGGGGCCGAATGAGCAGTTCTTC; CDR3 protein: CASSPGLVAGGPNEQFF